This T cell receptor beta chain was identified in a study of OX40 agonist ivuxolimab in advanced cancers. Baseline was the first blood sampling point, followed by cycle 4 day 1 and cycle 7 day 1. The germline gives CDR1 MGHRA, CDR2 YSYEKL. V shed 3 bases and J shed 1 base, with 13 bases lying between them. The CDR3 is 15 residues long. Produced via immunoSEQ multiplex PCR; TCRdb's table is partial and in-frame only. The table lists 25,000 to 30,000 clones, around nine tenths of them singletons. The chain has TRBV4-1 and TRBJ2-7, with D perhaps TRBD1 (6 bases). Source: CD4+ or CD8+ T cells sorted from blood, taken in a trial of the OX40 agonist ivuxolimab. The TCR was taken from an adult with an advanced solid tumor such as melanoma, head and neck, liver or kidney cancer. The CDR3 spells CASSHPGQKSYEQYF. CDR3 bases: TGCGCCAGCAGCCACCCGGGACAAAAGTCCTACGAGCAGTACTTC.